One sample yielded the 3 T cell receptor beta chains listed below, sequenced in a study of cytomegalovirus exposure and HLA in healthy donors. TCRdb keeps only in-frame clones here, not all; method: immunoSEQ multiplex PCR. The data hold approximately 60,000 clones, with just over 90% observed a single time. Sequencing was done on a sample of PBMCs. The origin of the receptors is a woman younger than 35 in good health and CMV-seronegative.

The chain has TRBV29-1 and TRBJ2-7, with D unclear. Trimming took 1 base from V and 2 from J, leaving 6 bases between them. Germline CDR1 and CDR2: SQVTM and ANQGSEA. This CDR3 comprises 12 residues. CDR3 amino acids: CSVEANTYEQYF. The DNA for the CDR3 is TGCAGCGTTGAAGCTAATACCTACGAGCAGTACTTC.

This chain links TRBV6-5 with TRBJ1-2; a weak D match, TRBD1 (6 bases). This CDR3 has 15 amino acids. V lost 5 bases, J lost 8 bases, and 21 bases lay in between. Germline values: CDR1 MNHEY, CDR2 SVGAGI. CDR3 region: CASSRSGDTLGGYTF. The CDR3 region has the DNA TGTGCCAGCAGTCGATCCGGGGACACACTAGGCGGCTACACCTTC.

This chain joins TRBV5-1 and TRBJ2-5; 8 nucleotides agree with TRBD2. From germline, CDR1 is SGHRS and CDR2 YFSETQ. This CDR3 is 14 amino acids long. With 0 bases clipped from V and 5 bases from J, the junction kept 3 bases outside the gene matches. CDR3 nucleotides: TGCGCCAGCAGCTTGGGTAGCGGGACGGAGACCCAGTACTTC. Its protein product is CASSLGSGTETQYF. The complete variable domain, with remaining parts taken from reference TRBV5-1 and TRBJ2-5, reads KAGVTQTPRYLIKTRGQQVTLSCSPISGHRSVSWYQQTPGQGLQFLFEYFSETQRNKGNFPGRFSGRQFSNSRSEMNVSTLELGDSALYLCASSLGSGTETQYFGPGTRLLVL.